The 18 T cell receptor beta chains below were found in one sample sequenced in a study of vaccination effects on CD4 cells after COVID-19. These receptors have no identified antigens. Ahead of sequencing, the ViraFEST assay grew antigen-specific CD4+ T cells using viral peptide pools. The culture ran for approximately 9 days before CD4+ T cells were isolated. This individual contracted SARS-CoV-2 between March and December 2020, as verified by PCR. Assay: immunoSEQ multiplex PCR; the TCRdb copy retains only in-frame clones and omits some. This sample has 35,000 to 45,000 clones, with 73% found just once. Here the sequenced sample was CD4+ T cells from PBMCs cultured with a peptide pool, taken before COVID-19 vaccination. These receptors were collected from a human donor who had a prior SARS-CoV-2 infection.

The chain carries TRBV4-2 and TRBJ2-7; 9 nucleotides agree with TRBD1. The CDR3 is 14 residues long. J was trimmed by 3 bases and V by 0 bases; bases with no gene match: 0. CDR1 is LGHNA, CDR2 YNFKEQ, per germline. CDR3 coding DNA: TGTGCCAGCAGCCAAGAGGACAGGGGCTACGAGCAGTACTTC. Amino acids: CASSQEDRGYEQYF.

CDR3 DNA: TGTGCCAGCAGCCCGACGGGGGTTAGCGGGAGCCGCGGAGAGCAGTTCTTC. This encodes CASSPTGVSGSRGEQFF. This chain uses TRBV7-9 with TRBJ2-1; TRBD2 aligns across 9 bases. The CDR3 consists of 17 residues. V shed 5 bases, J shed 10 bases, and the junction held 18 bases outside the gene matches. Germline CDR1 reads SEHNR; CDR2 reads FQNEAQ (reference sequence). The whole variable domain, remainder taken from reference TRBV7-9 and TRBJ2-1, is DTGVSQNPRHKITKRGQNVTFRCDPISEHNRLYWYRQTLGQGPEFLTYFQNEAQLEKSRLLSDRFSAERPKGSFSTLEIQRTEQGDSAMYLCASSPTGVSGSRGEQFFGPGTRLTVL.

The chain has TRBV7-6 and TRBJ2-2, with D possibly TRBD2 on 6 matching bases. The germline gives CDR1 SGHVS, CDR2 FNYEAQ. Trimming pared 4 bases from V and 1 base from J, leaving 16 bases between. CDR3 length equals 17 residues. The CDR3 nucleotides are TGTGCCAGCAGCTGTTTCACAAGGCGGGAGAACACCGGGGAGCTGTTTTTT. Its protein product is CASSCFTRRENTGELFF.

The chain carries TRBV19 and TRBJ2-2, with D perhaps TRBD2 (5 bases). Germline loops: CDR1 LNHDA, CDR2 SQIVND (reference sequence). The V end lost 8 bases, the J end lost 4 bases, and 20 bases lay between the germline ends. The CDR3 runs to 16 residues. Written as DNA, the CDR3 is TGTGCCAGTCGGCCACTTGGGAGTTTCCTCACCGGGGAGCTGTTTTTT. Protein sequence: CASRPLGSFLTGELFF.

The chain joins TRBV20-1 to TRBJ2-5; D is uncertain. This CDR3 comprises 11 residues. The V gene's germline CDR1 is DFQATT and CDR2 SNEGSKA (reference sequence). Between the trimmed V and J ends, which lost 3 bases and 2 bases, there was a span of 4 bases. The CDR3 reads CSASKQETQYF. The CDR3 DNA follows: TGCAGTGCTAGTAAGCAAGAGACCCAGTACTTC.

The chain employs TRBV29-1 and TRBJ2-5; D ambiguous. CDR1 SQVTM and CDR2 ANQGSEA come from the germline V gene. The germline V and J ends were trimmed by 6 bases and 1 base, with 6 bases remaining between them. The CDR3 runs 11 residues. CDR3 DNA: TGCAGCGTGGGGATCCAAGAGACCCAGTACTTC. Translation gives CSVGIQETQYF.

The chain links TRBV29-1 to TRBJ2-1; TRBD2 matches at 7 bases. Germline CDR1 is SQVTM and CDR2 is ANQGSEA. The length of the CDR3 is 16 residues. V was pared by 6 bases and J by 3 bases, with 14 bases of the junction left unmatched. The CDR3 DNA reads as TGCAGCGTCAATGGGAGGGTGGGGTCGGTCTACAATGAGCAGTTCTTC. The encoded protein is CSVNGRVGSVYNEQFF.

This clone was picked up a small number of times. This chain uses TRBV2 with TRBJ2-7; D is unresolved. The V and J ends lost 4 bases and 1 base respectively, with 2 bases between them. Germline lookup yields CDR1 SNHLY and CDR2 FYNNEI. CDR3 length: 11 amino acids. The CDR3 here is CASSGSYEQYF. CDR3 coding DNA: TGTGCCAGCAGTGGGTCCTACGAGCAGTACTTC.

V and J are TRBV4-1 and TRBJ1-5, with D uncertain. Trimming left V 4 bases short and J 3 bases short, with 13 bases between. CDR1 is MGHRA, CDR2 YSYEKL, per germline. The CDR3 is 15 amino acids. CDR3 DNA sequence: TGCGCCAGCAGCCTTATAGCAATCGCCAATCAGCCCCAGCATTTT. This translates into CASSLIAIANQPQHF.

This clone was seen a handful of times. The V call is TRBV9, the J call TRBJ1-2, with unresolved D. The CDR3 spans 15 residues. Trimming pared 0 bases from V and 4 bases from J, leaving 13 bases between. The germline V gene has CDR1 SGDLS and CDR2 YYNGEE. In DNA, the CDR3 is TGTGCCAGCAGCGTAGAAGGCTATCTGGGCTATGGCTACACCTTC. Encoded protein: CASSVEGYLGYGYTF.

The V gene is TRBV7-6, the J gene TRBJ2-1, with 9 bases fitting TRBD2. V trimming: 1 base; J trimming: 5 bases; junction bases outside the gene matches: 6. The CDR3 extends over 16 amino acids. CDR1 is SGHVS and CDR2 is FNYEAQ in the germline V gene. Here the CDR3 DNA reads TGTGCCAGCAGCTTAGGTCGGCTAGCGGGACACAATGAGCAGTTCTTC. Translated: CASSLGRLAGHNEQFF.

The V and J genes are TRBV29-1 and TRBJ2-5; TRBD2 matches at 10 bases. The trim removed 3 bases at V and 2 bases at J, leaving 3 bases unmatched. The V gene's germline CDR1 is SQVTM and CDR2 ANQGSEA. The CDR3 runs to 14 residues. DNA of the CDR3: TGCAGCGTTGATGGACTAGCGGATCAAGAGACCCAGTACTTC. Translating gives CSVDGLADQETQYF.

In this sample, this clone turned up a few times. The sample carries other DNA sequences with the same CDR3. The V call is TRBV7-9, the J call TRBJ2-5; no firm D call. In germline, CDR1 is SEHNR, CDR2 FQNEAQ (reference sequence). The CDR3 has 11 amino acids. Trimming removed 5 bases from V and 3 bases from J, with 4 bases in between. DNA for the CDR3: TGTGCCAGCAGCCTTAAAGAGACCCAGTACTTC. This sequence encodes CASSLKETQYF.

This chain links TRBV5-1 with TRBJ2-3; D could derive from TRBD1 or TRBD2 (5 bases each). Between the trimmed V and J ends, which lost 9 bases and 4 bases, there was a span of 21 bases. The CDR3 spans 15 residues. Germline CDR1 and CDR2: SGHRS and YFSETQ. The CDR3 spells CATREGSARADTQYF. The CDR3 coding sequence is TGCGCCACCAGGGAAGGGAGTGCGAGGGCAGATACGCAGTATTTT.

CDR3 bases: TGTGCCAGCAGCCTCGCCGGGACTAGGATGGAGACCCAGTACTTC. Protein: CASSLAGTRMETQYF. J is TRBJ2-5 and V is TRBV7-2, with 8 bases aligning to TRBD2. The V gene end was trimmed by 5 bases and the J gene end by 5 bases; junction bases not matched to a gene: 10. Looked up from germline, CDR1 is SGHTA and CDR2 is FQGNSA. The CDR3 spans 15 residues.

This clone has a handful of counts. The chain has TRBV7-2 and TRBJ2-5; D possibly corresponds to TRBD2 (6 bases). V lost 5 bases to trimming and J lost 4 bases, with 14 bases between them. Germline CDR1 and CDR2: SGHTA and FQGNSA. CDR3 size: 14 residues. The CDR3 loop reads CASSARDLGETQYF. CDR3 sequence (DNA): TGTGCCAGCAGCGCCCGGGACTTAGGAGAGACCCAGTACTTC.

CDR3 sequence: CASSLYLASGEGTQYF. Here the CDR3 DNA reads TGCGCCAGCAGCTTGTATCTAGCTAGCGGGGAAGGGACGCAGTATTTT. This chain uses TRBV5-1 with TRBJ2-3; TRBD2 agrees at 9 bases. The length of the CDR3 is 16 residues. Losses at the gene ends were 1 base for V and 9 bases for J; bases not matched to a gene: 12. Germline CDR1 SGHRS, CDR2 YFSETQ.

The V call is TRBV18, the J call TRBJ2-7; TRBD1 matches 11 bases. Trimming removed 4 bases from V and 0 bases from J; junction bases left unmatched: 2. Germline values: CDR1 KGHSH, CDR2 LQKENI. CDR3 length: 15 amino acids. The DNA for the CDR3 is TGTGCCAGCTCACGCGGACAGGGGGCCTCCTACGAGCAGTACTTC. It is translated as CASSRGQGASYEQYF.